The text below deals with one T cell receptor (beta chain). Its matching antigen is unknown. In germline, CDR1 is LGHNA, CDR2 YSLEER. The CDR3 loop spans 16 amino acids. V shed 3 bases and J shed 4 bases, with 15 bases lying between them. CD45RO/CCR7/CD25/CD127/CD95/CD27 staining was used to isolate CD4+ naive, central memory, regulatory and stem cell-like memory cells by sorting. Sequencing targeted expressed TCRB transcripts, as all isolated RNA had been reverse transcribed. Repertoires were generated with immunoSEQ multiplex PCR, while TCRdb's copy carries only in-frame clones and drops some. The profile shows 350,000 to 450,000 clones, approximately 16% of them singletons. This sample is part of a study of beta chain features in type 1 diabetes. Regarding the study as a whole: Moderately but significantly shorter TCRB CDR3s were found in Type 1 diabetes patients in all four CD4+ subsets. The naive, central memory and Treg TCRB repertoires looked more alike in patients than they did in healthy donors.

The chain is built from TRBV4-3 and TRBJ2-2, with D perhaps matching TRBD2 (6 bases). Sequenced sample: naive CD4+ T cells from blood. This receptor was identified in a young woman in good health. CDR3 loop: CASSHEVRGSTGELFF. Here the CDR3 DNA reads TGCGCCAGCAGCCATGAGGTCCGGGGGTCCACCGGGGAGCTGTTTTTT.